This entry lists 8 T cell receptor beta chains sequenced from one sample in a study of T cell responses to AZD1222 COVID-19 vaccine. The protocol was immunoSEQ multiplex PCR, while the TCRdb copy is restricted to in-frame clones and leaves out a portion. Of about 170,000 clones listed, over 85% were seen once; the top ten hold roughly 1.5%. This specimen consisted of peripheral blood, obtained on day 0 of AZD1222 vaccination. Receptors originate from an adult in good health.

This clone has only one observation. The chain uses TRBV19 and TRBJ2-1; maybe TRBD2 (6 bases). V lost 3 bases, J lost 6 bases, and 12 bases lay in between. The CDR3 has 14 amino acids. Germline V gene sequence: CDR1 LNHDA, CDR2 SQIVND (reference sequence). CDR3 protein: CASSIFDGSNEQFF. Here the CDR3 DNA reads TGTGCCAGTAGTATCTTCGACGGGAGCAATGAGCAGTTCTTC.

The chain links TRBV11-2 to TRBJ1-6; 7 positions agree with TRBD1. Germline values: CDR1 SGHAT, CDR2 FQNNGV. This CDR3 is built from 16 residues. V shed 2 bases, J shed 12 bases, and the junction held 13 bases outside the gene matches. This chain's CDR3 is CASSLQRGQRLQPLHF. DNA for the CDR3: TGTGCCAGCAGCTTACAACGGGGACAGAGATTACAACCCCTCCACTTT.

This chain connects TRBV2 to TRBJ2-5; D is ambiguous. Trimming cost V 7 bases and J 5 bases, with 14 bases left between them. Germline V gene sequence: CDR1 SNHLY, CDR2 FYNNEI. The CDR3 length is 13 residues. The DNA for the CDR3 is TGTGCCAGCATAGAGCAGTCGGCTGAGACCCAGTACTTC. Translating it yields CASIEQSAETQYF.

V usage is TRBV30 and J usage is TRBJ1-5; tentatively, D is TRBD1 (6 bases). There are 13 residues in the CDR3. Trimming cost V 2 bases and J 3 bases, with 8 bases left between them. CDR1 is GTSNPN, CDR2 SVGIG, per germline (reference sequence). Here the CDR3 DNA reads TGTGCCTGGAGTCAGGGGACCAATCAGCCCCAGCATTTT. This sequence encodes CAWSQGTNQPQHF.

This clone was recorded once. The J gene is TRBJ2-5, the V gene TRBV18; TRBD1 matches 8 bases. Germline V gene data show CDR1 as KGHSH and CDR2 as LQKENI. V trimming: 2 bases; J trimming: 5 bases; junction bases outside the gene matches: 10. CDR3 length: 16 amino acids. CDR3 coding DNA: TGTGCCAGCTCACCAGTAAGACAGGGGCGGCGGGAGACCCAGTACTTC. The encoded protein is CASSPVRQGRRETQYF.

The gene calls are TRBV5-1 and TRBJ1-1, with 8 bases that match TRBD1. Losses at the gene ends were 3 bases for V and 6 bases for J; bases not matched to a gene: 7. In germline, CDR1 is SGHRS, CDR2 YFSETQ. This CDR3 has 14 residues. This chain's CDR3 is CASSSQDRVSEAFF. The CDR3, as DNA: TGCGCCAGCAGCTCTCAGGACAGGGTTTCTGAAGCTTTCTTT.

As DNA, the CDR3 is TGTGCCAGCTCACCCGGCCCCTCATTGAACACTGAAGCTTTCTTT. This sequence encodes CASSPGPSLNTEAFF. V and J are TRBV18 and TRBJ1-1; D gene ambiguous. Germline CDR1 reads KGHSH; CDR2 reads LQKENI. The CDR3 length is 15 residues. The ends were cut back, 3 bases at V and 0 bases at J, with 11 bases in the middle.

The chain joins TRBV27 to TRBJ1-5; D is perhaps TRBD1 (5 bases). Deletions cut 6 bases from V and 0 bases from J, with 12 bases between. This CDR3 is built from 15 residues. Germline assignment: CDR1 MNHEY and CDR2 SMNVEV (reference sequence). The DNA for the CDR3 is TGTGCCAGCAGCACCAGGGCGGGTAGCAATCAGCCCCAGCATTTT. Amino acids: CASSTRAGSNQPQHF.